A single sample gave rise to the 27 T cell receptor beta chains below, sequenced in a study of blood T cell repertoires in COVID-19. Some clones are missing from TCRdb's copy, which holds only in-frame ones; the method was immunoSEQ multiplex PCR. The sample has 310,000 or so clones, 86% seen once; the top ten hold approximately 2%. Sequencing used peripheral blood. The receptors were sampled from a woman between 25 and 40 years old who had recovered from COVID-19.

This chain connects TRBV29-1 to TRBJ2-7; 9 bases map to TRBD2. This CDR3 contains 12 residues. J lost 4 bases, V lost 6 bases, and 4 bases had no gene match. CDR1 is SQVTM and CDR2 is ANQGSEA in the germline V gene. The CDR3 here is CSVGTSLYEQYF. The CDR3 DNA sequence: TGCAGCGTGGGGACTAGCTTATACGAGCAGTACTTC.

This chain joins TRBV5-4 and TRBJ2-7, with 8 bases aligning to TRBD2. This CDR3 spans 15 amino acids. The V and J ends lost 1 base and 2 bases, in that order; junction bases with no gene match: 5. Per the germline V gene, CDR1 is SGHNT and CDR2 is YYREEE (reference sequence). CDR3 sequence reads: CASSLSRGGPYEQYF. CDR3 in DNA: TGTGCCAGCAGCTTGAGTCGGGGGGGTCCCTACGAGCAGTACTTC.

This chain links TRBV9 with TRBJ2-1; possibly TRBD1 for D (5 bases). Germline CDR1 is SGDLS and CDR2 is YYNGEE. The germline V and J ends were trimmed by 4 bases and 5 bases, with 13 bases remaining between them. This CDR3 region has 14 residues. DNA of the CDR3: TGTGCCAGCAGCCACAGGACGGATCACAATGAGCAGTTCTTC. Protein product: CASSHRTDHNEQFF.

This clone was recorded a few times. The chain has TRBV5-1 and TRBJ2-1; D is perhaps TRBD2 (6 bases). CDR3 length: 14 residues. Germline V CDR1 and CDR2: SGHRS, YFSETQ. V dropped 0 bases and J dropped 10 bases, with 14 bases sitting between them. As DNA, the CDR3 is TGCGCCAGCAGCTTGGATAGTAGCGGTTTGGAGCAGTTCTTC. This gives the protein CASSLDSSGLEQFF.

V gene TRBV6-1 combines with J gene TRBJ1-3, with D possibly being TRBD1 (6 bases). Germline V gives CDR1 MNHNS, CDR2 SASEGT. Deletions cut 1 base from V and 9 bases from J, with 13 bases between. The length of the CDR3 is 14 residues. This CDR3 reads CASSEVAGAGTIYF. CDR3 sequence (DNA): TGTGCCAGCAGTGAAGTGGCAGGGGCGGGCACCATATATTTT.

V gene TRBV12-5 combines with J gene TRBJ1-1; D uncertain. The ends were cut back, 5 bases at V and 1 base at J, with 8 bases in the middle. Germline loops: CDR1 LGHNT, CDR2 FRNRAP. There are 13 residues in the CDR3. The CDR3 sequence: CASGVARNTEAFF. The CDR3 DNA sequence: TGTGCTAGTGGTGTAGCCCGGAACACTGAAGCTTTCTTT.

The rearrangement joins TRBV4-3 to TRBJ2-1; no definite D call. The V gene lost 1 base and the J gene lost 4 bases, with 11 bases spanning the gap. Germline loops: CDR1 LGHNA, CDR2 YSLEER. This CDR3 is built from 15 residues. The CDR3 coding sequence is TGCGCCAGCAGCCAAGGAGACTGGCAGTACAATGAGCAGTTCTTC. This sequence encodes CASSQGDWQYNEQFF.

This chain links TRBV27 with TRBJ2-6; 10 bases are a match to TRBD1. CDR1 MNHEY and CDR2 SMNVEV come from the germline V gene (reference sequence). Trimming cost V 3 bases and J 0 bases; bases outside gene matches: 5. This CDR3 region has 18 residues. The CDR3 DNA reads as TGTGCCAGCAGTTTCGGGACAGGGGCCTTCTCTGGGGCCAACGTCCTGACTTTC. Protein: CASSFGTGAFSGANVLTF.

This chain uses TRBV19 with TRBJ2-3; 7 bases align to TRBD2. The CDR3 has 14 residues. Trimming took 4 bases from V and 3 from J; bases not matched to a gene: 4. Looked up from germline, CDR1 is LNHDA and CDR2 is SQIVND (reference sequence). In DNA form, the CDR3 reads TGTGCCAGTAGTACGACTAGCTTGACAGATACGCAGTATTTT. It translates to CASSTTSLTDTQYF.

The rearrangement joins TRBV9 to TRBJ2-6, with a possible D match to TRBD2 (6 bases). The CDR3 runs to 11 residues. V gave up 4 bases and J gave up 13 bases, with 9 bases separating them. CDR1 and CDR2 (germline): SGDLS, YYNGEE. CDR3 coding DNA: TGTGCCAGCAGCTCTGGGAGGGTCCTGACTTTC. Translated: CASSSGRVLTF.

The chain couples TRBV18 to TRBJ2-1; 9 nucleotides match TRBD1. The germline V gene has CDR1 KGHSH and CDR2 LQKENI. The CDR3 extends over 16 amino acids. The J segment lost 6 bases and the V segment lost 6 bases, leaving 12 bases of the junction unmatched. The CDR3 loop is CASSHRTGTGPNEQFF. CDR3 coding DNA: TGTGCCAGCTCCCACCGGACCGGGACAGGGCCCAATGAGCAGTTCTTC.

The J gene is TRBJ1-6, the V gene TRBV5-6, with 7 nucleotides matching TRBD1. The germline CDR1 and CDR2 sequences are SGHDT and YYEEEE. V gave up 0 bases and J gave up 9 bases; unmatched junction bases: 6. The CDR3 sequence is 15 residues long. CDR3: CASSLGDSASSPLHF. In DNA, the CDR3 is TGTGCCAGCAGCTTGGGGGACAGTGCTAGTTCACCCCTCCACTTT.

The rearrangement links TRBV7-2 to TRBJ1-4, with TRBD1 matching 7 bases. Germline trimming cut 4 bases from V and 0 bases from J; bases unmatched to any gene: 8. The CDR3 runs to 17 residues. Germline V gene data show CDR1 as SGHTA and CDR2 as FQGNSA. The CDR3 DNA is TGTGCCAGCAGCTCTCATGGGACAGCTGCAACTAATGAAAAACTGTTTTTT. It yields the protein CASSSHGTAATNEKLFF.

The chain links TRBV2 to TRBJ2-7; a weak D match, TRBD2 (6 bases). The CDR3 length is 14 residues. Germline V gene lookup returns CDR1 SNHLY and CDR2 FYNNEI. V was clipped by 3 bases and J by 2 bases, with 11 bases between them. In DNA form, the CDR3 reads TGTGCCAGCAGTGACGGGCGGGATACCTACGAGCAGTACTTC. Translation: CASSDGRDTYEQYF.

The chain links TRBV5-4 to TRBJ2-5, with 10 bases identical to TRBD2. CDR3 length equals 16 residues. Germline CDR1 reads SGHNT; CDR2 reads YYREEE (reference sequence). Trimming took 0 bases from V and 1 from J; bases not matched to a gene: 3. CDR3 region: CASSLVVAGGQETQYF. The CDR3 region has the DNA TGTGCCAGCAGCTTGGTGGTAGCGGGAGGCCAAGAGACCCAGTACTTC.

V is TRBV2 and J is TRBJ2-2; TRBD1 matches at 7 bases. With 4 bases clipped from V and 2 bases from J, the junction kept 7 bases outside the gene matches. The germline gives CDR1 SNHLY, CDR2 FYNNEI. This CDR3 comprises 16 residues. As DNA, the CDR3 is TGTGCCAGCAGTGCCGCCGGGACAGTAAACACCGGGGAGCTGTTTTTT. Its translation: CASSAAGTVNTGELFF.

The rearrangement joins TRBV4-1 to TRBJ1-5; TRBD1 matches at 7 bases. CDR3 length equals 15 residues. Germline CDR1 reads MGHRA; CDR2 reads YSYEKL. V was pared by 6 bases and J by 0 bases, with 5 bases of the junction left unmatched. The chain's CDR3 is CASRIGTASNQPQHF. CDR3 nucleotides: TGCGCCAGCAGGATAGGGACAGCTAGCAATCAGCCCCAGCATTTT.

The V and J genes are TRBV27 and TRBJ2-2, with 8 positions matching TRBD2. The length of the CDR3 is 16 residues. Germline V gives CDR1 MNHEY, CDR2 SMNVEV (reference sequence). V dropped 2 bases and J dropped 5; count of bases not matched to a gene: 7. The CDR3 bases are TGTGCCAGCAGTTTAGGGGTAGCGGGGTCGACCGGGGAGCTGTTTTTT. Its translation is CASSLGVAGSTGELFF.

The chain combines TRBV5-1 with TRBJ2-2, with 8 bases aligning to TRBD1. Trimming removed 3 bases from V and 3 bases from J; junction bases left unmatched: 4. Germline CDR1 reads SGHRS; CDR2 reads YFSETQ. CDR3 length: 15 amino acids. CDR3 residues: CASSSTGDDTGELFF. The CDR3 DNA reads TGCGCCAGCAGCTCGACAGGGGATGACACCGGGGAGCTGTTTTTT. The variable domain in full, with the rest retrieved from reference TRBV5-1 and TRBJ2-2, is KAGVTQTPRYLIKTRGQQVTLSCSPISGHRSVSWYQQTPGQGLQFLFEYFSETQRNKGNFPGRFSGRQFSNSRSEMNVSTLELGDSALYLCASSSTGDDTGELFFGEGSRLTVL.

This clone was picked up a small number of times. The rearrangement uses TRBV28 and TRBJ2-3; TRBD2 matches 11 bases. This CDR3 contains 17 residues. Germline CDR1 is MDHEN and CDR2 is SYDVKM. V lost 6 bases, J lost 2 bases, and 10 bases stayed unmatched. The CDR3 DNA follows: TGTGCCAGCAGCGGAAATAGCGGGAGGGCGGCCACAGATACGCAGTATTTT. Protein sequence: CASSGNSGRAATDTQYF.

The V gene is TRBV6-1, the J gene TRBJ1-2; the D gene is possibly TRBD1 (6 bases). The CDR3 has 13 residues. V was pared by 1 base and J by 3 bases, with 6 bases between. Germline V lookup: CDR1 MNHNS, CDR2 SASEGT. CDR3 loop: CASSEDRDYGYTF. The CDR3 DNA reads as TGTGCCAGCAGTGAAGACAGGGACTATGGCTACACCTTC.

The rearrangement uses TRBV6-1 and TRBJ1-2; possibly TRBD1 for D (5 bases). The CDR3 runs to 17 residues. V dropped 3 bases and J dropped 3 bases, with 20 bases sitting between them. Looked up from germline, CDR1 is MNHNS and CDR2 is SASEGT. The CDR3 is CASSDSVRGTGDYGYTF. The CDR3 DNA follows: TGTGCCAGCAGTGACAGTGTTCGCGGGACCGGGGACTATGGCTACACCTTC.

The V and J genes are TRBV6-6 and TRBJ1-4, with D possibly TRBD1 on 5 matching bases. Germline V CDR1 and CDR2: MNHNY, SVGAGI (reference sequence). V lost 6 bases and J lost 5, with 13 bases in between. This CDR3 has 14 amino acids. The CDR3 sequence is CASRPTAFNEKLFF. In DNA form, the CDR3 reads TGTGCCAGCAGACCGACAGCGTTCAATGAAAAACTGTTTTTT.

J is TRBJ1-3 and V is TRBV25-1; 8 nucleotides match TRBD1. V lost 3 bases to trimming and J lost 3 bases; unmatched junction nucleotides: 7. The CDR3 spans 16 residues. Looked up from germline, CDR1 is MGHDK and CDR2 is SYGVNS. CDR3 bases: TGTGCCAGCAGTGAGGAAACAGGGGGACTTGGAAACACCATATATTTT. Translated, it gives CASSEETGGLGNTIYF.

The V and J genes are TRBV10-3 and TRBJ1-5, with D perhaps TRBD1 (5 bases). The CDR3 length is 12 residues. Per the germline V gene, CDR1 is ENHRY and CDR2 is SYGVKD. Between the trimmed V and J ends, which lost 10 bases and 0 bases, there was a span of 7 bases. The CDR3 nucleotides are TGTGCCACGCAGGGTAGCAATCAGCCCCAGCATTTT. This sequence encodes CATQGSNQPQHF.

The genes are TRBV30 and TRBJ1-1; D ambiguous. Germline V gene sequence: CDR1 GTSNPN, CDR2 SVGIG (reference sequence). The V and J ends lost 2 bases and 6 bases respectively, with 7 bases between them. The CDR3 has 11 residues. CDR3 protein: CAWSRSAEAFF. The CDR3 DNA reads TGTGCCTGGAGTCGGAGCGCTGAAGCTTTCTTT.

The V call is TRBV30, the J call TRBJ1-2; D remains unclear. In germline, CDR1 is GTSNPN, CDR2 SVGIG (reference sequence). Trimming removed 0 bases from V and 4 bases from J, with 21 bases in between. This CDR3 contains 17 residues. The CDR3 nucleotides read TGTGCCTGGAGTGTTACCAACAAGTGGGGAGGGCCCTATGGCTACACCTTC. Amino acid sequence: CAWSVTNKWGGPYGYTF.